These 15 T cell receptor beta chains were sequenced from one sample in a study of blood T cells in healthy people across ages. Primers used in a second PCR of roughly 7 to 12 cycles were a sample-barcoded 5' primer and a J-beta primer mix. TCRdb used MiXCR to reprocess the 5' RACE reads, holding one entry per CDR3 protein. The repertoire holds hundreds of thousands of distinct CDR3 sequences, with about 30% as singletons. Input material: blood. Receptor source: a woman older than 75 in good health.

This clonotype was seen ten or more times. CDR3 sequence (DNA): TGTGCCATCAGTGATACAACCCACGGGACAGGTGGTGGCTACACCTTC. Encoded protein: CAISDTTHGTGGGYTF. The V and J genes are TRBV10-3 and TRBJ1-2, with 8 bases aligning to TRBD1. The CDR3 sequence is 16 residues long. Germline CDR1 ENHRY, CDR2 SYGVKD. V was pared by 3 bases and J by 7 bases, with 13 bases of the junction left unmatched.

This clonotype was seen repeatedly, ten times or more. At one of its ends the junction is not consistent with the germline gene, which may arise from a read error. The rearrangement links TRBV5-1 to TRBJ2-5, with D unclear. In germline, CDR1 is SGHRS, CDR2 YFSETQ. The CDR3 extends over 12 amino acids. The CDR3, as DNA: TGTGCCAGCAGCTTAGATCGAGAGACCCAGTACTTC. Its translation: CASSLDRETQYF.

This clonotype was seen only a few times. The CDR3 nucleotides read TGCAGTGCTGCTAGCGGGGGACTCTACAATGAGCAGTTCTTC. Its translation: CSAASGGLYNEQFF. V gene TRBV20-1 combines with J gene TRBJ2-1; TRBD2 matches 10 bases. This CDR3 is 14 amino acids long. Germline-derived CDR1 and CDR2 are DFQATT and SNEGSKA (reference sequence). The trim removed 5 bases at V and 3 bases at J, leaving 4 bases unmatched.

On this clonotype itself: A much larger clone differs from this one at a single base, so this may be a read error. The rearrangement links TRBV7-8 to TRBJ2-1, with 10 bases that match TRBD1. V lost 0 bases and J lost 13; bases outside the gene matches: 9. The V gene's germline CDR1 is SGHVS and CDR2 FQNEAQ. The CDR3 is 15 residues long. CDR3 nucleotides: TGTGCCAGCAGCTTAGCGGACAGGGGGTGGGAGACCCAGTTCTTC. Protein product: CASSLADRGWETQFF. Full variable domain (outside the CDR3, taken from reference TRBV7-8 and TRBJ2-1): GAGVSQSPRYKVAKRGQDVALRCDPISGHVSLFWYQQALGQGPEFLTYFQNEAQLDKSGLPSDRFFAERPEGSVSTLKIQRTQQEDSAVYLCASSLADRGWETQFFGPGTRLTVL.

V is TRBV11-3 and J is TRBJ2-7, with D tentatively TRBD1 (5 bases). Deletions cut 4 bases from V and 4 bases from J, with 14 bases between. Per germline, CDR1 SGHNT and CDR2 YENEEA. CDR3 length equals 14 residues. CDR3 sequence (DNA): TGTGCCAGCAGCTACCAGGGAAGTTGGTACGAGCAGTACTTC. Translating gives CASSYQGSWYEQYF.

This clonotype has a handful of counts. This sequence joins TRBV28 and TRBJ1-5, with 7 bases lining up with TRBD1. The CDR3 consists of 12 residues. CDR1 is MDHEN, CDR2 SYDVKM, per germline. CDR3 region: CVAGTAYQPQHF. In DNA form, the CDR3 reads TGTGTCGCAGGGACAGCCTACCAGCCCCAGCATTTT.

On this clonotype: Just one base apart from a much larger clone, this may be a read error. The CDR3 DNA reads TGTGCCAGCAGCTTATCCGGGACTGTTGCCTATGAGCAGTACTTC. Its translation is CASSLSGTVAYEQYF. The chain is built from TRBV7-9 and TRBJ2-7; D may be TRBD2 (6 bases). The CDR3 is 15 amino acids. Looked up from germline, CDR1 is SEHNR and CDR2 is FQNEAQ (reference sequence).

This clonotype has more than one count but fewer than ten. The gene calls are TRBV6-2 or TRBV6-3 and TRBJ1-1; 9 bases are a match to TRBD1. V lost 2 bases and J lost 4; bases outside the gene matches: 11. In germline, CDR1 is MNHEY, CDR2 SVGEGT. The CDR3 has 17 residues. In nucleotides, the CDR3 is TGTGCCAGCAGTTACCCGGGACAGGGTTATTCTAGCACTGAAGCTTTCTTT. This encodes CASSYPGQGYSSTEAFF.

At least ten counts were recorded for this clonotype. The chain employs TRBV25-1 and TRBJ1-2; the D gene is possibly TRBD1 (5 bases). The CDR3 sequence is 13 residues long. Germline V gene lookup returns CDR1 MGHDK and CDR2 SYGVNS. V shed 4 bases and J shed 6 bases, with 12 bases lying between them. CDR3: CASSVQVRDGYTF. The CDR3 DNA follows: TGTGCCAGCAGTGTACAGGTCAGGGATGGCTACACCTTC.

This clonotype showed up many times. The chain has TRBV27 and TRBJ2-1; 11 bases align to TRBD2. The CDR3 sequence is 16 residues long. Per the germline V gene, CDR1 is MNHEY and CDR2 is SMNVEV (reference sequence). Losses at the gene ends were 2 bases for V and 5 bases for J; bases not matched to a gene: 5. The CDR3, as DNA: TGTGCCAGCAGTTTACTGAGACTAGCGGGGAACAATGAGCAGTTCTTC. Translated: CASSLLRLAGNNEQFF.

On this clonotype: It may be a read error: a sequence one base away is much more abundant. This sequence joins TRBV5-1 and TRBJ2-5; 7 bases are shared with TRBD1. J lost 7 bases, V lost 4 bases, and 10 bases had no gene match. Germline V CDR1 and CDR2: SGHRS, YFSETQ. This CDR3 comprises 14 residues. The CDR3 DNA follows: TGCGCCAGCAGCAGCATGGACAGGCCCAGGACCCAGTACTTC. This gives the protein CASSSMDRPRTQYF.

This clonotype was counted between two and nine times. A much larger clone differs by one base, so this may be a read error. The chain is built from TRBV6-5 and TRBJ1-4, with D maybe TRBD1 (6 bases). CDR3 length: 16 amino acids. The V end was cut by 2 bases, the J end by 5 bases, with 15 bases between. Germline V gene data show CDR1 as MNHEY and CDR2 as SVGAGI. This chain's CDR3 is CASSYGCTGRNEKLFF. The DNA of the CDR3 is TGTGCCAGCAGTTACGGGTGTACAGGGAGGAATGAAAAACTGTTTTTT.

This clonotype was detected many times. The rearrangement uses TRBV14 and TRBJ2-5; the D is unclear. Germline V gene sequence: CDR1 SGHDN, CDR2 FVKESK. The CDR3 runs 14 residues. V was trimmed by 5 bases and J by 5 bases, leaving 15 bases between them. The CDR3 DNA sequence: TGTGCCAGCAGCGCGCTCGAGTATCGGGAGACCCAGTACTTC. Protein product: CASSALEYRETQYF. Combining the CDR3 with reference TRBV14 and TRBJ2-5 gives the whole variable domain EAGVTQFPSHSVIEKGQTVTLRCDPISGHDNLYWYRRVMGKEIKFLLHFVKESKQDESGMPNNRFLAERTGGTYSTLKVQPAELEDSGVYFCASSALEYRETQYFGPGTRLLVL.

The table lists this clonotype with many counts. The chain uses TRBV5-1 and TRBJ2-3; TRBD1 aligns across 8 bases. The V gene's germline CDR1 is SGHRS and CDR2 YFSETQ. J lost 1 base, V lost 4 bases, and 5 bases had no gene match. CDR3 length: 15 residues. The CDR3 nucleotides read TGCGCCAGCAGCCTTGCGGACAGGGGCACAGATACGCAGTATTTT. Protein product: CASSLADRGTDTQYF.

The chain joins TRBV5-6 to TRBJ2-5; D is possibly TRBD1 or TRBD2 (5 bases each). The CDR3 consists of 14 residues. From germline, CDR1 is SGHDT and CDR2 YYEEEE. V gave up 4 bases and J gave up 11 bases, with 21 bases separating them. CDR3 residues: CASSRRMIGAQQYF. The DNA for the CDR3 is TGTGCCAGCAGCCGAAGGATGATCGGGGCCCAGCAGTACTTC.